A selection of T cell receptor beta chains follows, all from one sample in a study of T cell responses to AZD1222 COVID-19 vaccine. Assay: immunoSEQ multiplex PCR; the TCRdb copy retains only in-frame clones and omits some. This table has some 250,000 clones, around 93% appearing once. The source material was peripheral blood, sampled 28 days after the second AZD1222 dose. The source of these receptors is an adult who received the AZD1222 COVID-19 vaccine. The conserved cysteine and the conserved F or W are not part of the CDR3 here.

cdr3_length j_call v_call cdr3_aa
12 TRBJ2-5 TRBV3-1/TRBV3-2 ASAFIARPETQY
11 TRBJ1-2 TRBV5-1 ASSSGPSYGYT
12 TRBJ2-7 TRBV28 ASRGRVLVYEQY
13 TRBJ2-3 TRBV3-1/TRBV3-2 ATSFTSGGDDTQY
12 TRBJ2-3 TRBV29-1 SVDSGGATDTQY
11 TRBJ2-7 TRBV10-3 AISGQGPHEQY
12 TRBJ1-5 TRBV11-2 ASSPTAPNQPQH
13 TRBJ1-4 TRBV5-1 ASSPGQAPNEKLF
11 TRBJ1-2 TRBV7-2 ASSSGQGPGYT
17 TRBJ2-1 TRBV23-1 ASSRPTSGRASLYNEQF
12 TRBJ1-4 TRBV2 ASTLGGGGEKLF
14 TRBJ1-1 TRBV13 ASSDRGRSRFTEAF
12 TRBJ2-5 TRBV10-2 ASSDGSPKETQY
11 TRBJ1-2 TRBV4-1 ASSQVGVYGYT
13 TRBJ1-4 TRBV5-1 ASSLGPATNEKLF
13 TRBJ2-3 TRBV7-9 ASSIHRVSTDTQY
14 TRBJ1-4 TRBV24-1 ATSDPGTGGGEKLF
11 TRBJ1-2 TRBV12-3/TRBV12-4 ASSYDRDYGYT
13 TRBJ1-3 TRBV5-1 ASRVTGGSGNTIY
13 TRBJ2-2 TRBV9 ASSVLGLATGELF
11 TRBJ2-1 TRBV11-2 ASSPGQYNEQF
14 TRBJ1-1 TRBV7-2 ASSFASGQTNTEAF
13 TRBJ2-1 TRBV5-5 ASSPGLMGYNEQF
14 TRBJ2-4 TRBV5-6 ASSLVGAGAKNIQY
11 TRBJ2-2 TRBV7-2 ASSNWGVGELF